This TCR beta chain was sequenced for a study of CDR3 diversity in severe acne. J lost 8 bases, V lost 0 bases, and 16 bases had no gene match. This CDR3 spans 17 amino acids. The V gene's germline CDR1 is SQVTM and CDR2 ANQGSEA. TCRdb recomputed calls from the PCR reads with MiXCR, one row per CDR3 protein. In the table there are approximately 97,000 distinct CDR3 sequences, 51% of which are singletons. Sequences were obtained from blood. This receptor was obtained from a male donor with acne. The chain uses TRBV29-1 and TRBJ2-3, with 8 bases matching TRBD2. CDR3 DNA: TGCAGCGTTGAAGAGACTAGCGTCGGCCCCGAATTAGGTACGCAGTATTTT. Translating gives CSVEETSVGPELGTQYF.